These 19 T cell receptor beta chains originate from one sample sequenced in a study of cytomegalovirus exposure and HLA in healthy donors. The PCR employed 60 Vbeta primers together with 13 Jbeta primers. Profiled with immunoSEQ multiplex PCR; TCRdb holds only in-frame clones, not every one. The table lists under 100,000 clones, 70% to 85% of them singletons, with 13% in the top ten. The sample was PBMCs. The receptors shown here come from a human donor in good health.

The V call is TRBV4-1, the J call TRBJ2-7; D might be TRBD1 (6 bases). The CDR3 has 14 amino acids. The V and J ends lost 2 bases and 4 bases respectively, with 12 bases between them. CDR1 and CDR2 (germline): MGHRA, YSYEKL. As DNA, the CDR3 is TGCGCCAGCAGCCAAACGGACAGAGCTTACGAGCAGTACTTC. This codes for CASSQTDRAYEQYF.

The chain recombines TRBV5-6 with TRBJ1-3; 7 nucleotides line up with TRBD1. CDR1 and CDR2 from the germline V gene are SGHDT and YYEEEE. CDR3 length equals 13 residues. V shed 4 bases and J 3 bases; nucleotides not matched to a gene: 1. The CDR3 DNA reads as TGTGCCAGCAGCCGGACAGGTGGAAACACCATATATTTT. Translation gives CASSRTGGNTIYF.

The rearrangement joins TRBV19 to TRBJ2-7; D not resolved. Between the trimmed V and J ends, which lost 2 bases and 4 bases, there was a span of 9 bases. The germline gives CDR1 LNHDA, CDR2 SQIVND (reference sequence). The length of the CDR3 is 13 residues. The CDR3 nucleotides read TGTGCCAGTAGTATATCCATACTATACGAGCAGTACTTC. It yields the protein CASSISILYEQYF.

The chain recombines TRBV30 with TRBJ1-6; 8 nucleotides match TRBD1. This CDR3 contains 14 residues. The J segment lost 9 bases and the V segment lost 0 bases, leaving 4 bases of the junction unmatched. The germline V gene encodes CDR1 GTSNPN and CDR2 SVGIG (reference sequence). The CDR3 region is CAWSVPQGASPLHF. CDR3 nucleotide sequence: TGTGCCTGGAGTGTTCCGCAGGGGGCTTCACCCCTCCACTTT. The full variable domain, completed using reference TRBV30 and TRBJ1-6, is SQTIHQWPATLVQPVGSPLSLECTVEGTSNPNLYWYRQAAGRGLQLLFYSVGIGQISSEVPQNLSASRPQDRQFILSSKKLLLSDSGFYLCAWSVPQGASPLHFGNGTRLTVT.

This sequence joins TRBV14 and TRBJ2-7; D remains unclear. Trimming removed 4 bases at V and 0 bases at J, with 13 bases between. CDR3 length: 15 residues. Per germline, CDR1 SGHDN and CDR2 FVKESK. The chain's CDR3 is CASSPQVPSSYEQYF. Here the CDR3 DNA reads TGTGCCAGCAGCCCGCAGGTCCCCAGCTCCTACGAGCAGTACTTC.

The chain links TRBV6-5 to TRBJ1-4; TRBD1 agrees at 7 bases. CDR3 length equals 14 residues. Losses at the gene ends were 6 bases for V and 2 bases for J; bases not matched to a gene: 3. The germline gives CDR1 MNHEY, CDR2 SVGAGI. DNA of the CDR3: TGTGCCAGCAGATTGACAGGGACTAATGAAAAACTGTTTTTT. As protein: CASRLTGTNEKLFF.

The V gene is TRBV2, the J gene TRBJ1-6, with no clear D. Germline V gene lookup returns CDR1 SNHLY and CDR2 FYNNEI. Deletions cut 6 bases from V and 12 bases from J, with 12 bases between. This CDR3 contains 12 residues. The DNA of the CDR3 is TGTGCCAGCAGCCGGCTGACTGTACCCCTCCACTTT. It codes for CASSRLTVPLHF.

The rearrangement uses TRBV18 and TRBJ1-1; 8 bases line up with TRBD1. The CDR3 consists of 16 residues. The germline gives CDR1 KGHSH, CDR2 LQKENI. Losses at the gene ends were 1 base for V and 4 bases for J; bases not matched to a gene: 8. The CDR3 region is CASSPRQGASSTEAFF. In DNA form, the CDR3 reads TGTGCCAGCTCACCACGTCAGGGGGCTAGCAGCACTGAAGCTTTCTTT.

This clone was recorded a few times. V gene TRBV5-1 combines with J gene TRBJ1-6, with D uncertain. Germline CDR1 reads SGHRS; CDR2 reads YFSETQ. With 4 bases removed from V and 7 bases from J, the gap between germline ends came to 12 bases. This CDR3 spans 14 amino acids. CDR3 DNA: TGCGCCAGCAGCCAAAATCGGGTGAATTCACCCCTCCACTTT. Translated, it gives CASSQNRVNSPLHF.

This chain links TRBV4-3 with TRBJ2-7; maybe TRBD2 (6 bases). CDR1 LGHNA and CDR2 YSLEER come from the germline V gene. Trimming stripped 3 bases from V and 5 bases from J, with 11 bases between. CDR3 length: 13 amino acids. The CDR3 region is CASSQGLTDEQYF. Here the CDR3 DNA reads TGCGCCAGCAGCCAGGGACTTACGGACGAGCAGTACTTC.

This clone appeared a few times. This chain connects TRBV6-4 to TRBJ2-1; 10 bases match TRBD1. This CDR3 region has 15 residues. In germline, CDR1 is MRHNA, CDR2 SNTAGT. J lost 3 bases, V lost 4 bases, and 3 bases had no gene match. The CDR3 DNA is TGTGCCAGCAGTGCCGGGACAGGGGACTACAATGAGCAGTTCTTC. It translates to CASSAGTGDYNEQFF.

This clone appeared once. CDR3 nucleotides: TGTGCCAGCAGCACAATGTACGAGCAGTACTTC. Its protein product is CASSTMYEQYF. The chain joins TRBV7-9 to TRBJ2-7; D unresolved. This CDR3 region has 11 residues. The germline V gene has CDR1 SEHNR and CDR2 FQNEAQ (reference sequence). V lost 5 bases and J lost 4, with 6 bases in between. The full variable domain, with the rest looked up from reference TRBV7-9 and TRBJ2-7, is DTGVSQNPRHKITKRGQNVTFRCDPISEHNRLYWYRQTLGQGPEFLTYFQNEAQLEKSRLLSDRFSAERPKGSFSTLEIQRTEQGDSAMYLCASSTMYEQYFGPGTRLTVT.

Many counts were recorded for this clone. The CDR3 sequence is CASSLNSGDYNEQFF. The CDR3 region has the DNA TGTGCCAGCAGCTTGAATAGCGGGGACTACAATGAGCAGTTCTTC. The rearrangement uses TRBV5-6 and TRBJ2-1, with TRBD2 identical over 8 bases. Germline CDR1 and CDR2: SGHDT and YYEEEE. The V segment lost 1 base and the J segment 3 bases; nucleotides outside the gene matches: 3. The CDR3 is 15 amino acids.

The J gene is TRBJ1-2, the V gene TRBV7-2, with TRBD1 matching 9 bases. Unmatched junction bases numbered 14, after V lost 5 bases and J lost 4 bases. The CDR3 spans 17 residues. CDR1 is SGHTA, CDR2 FQGNSA, per germline. The CDR3 spells CASSVSGTGPVFYGYTF. In nucleotides, the CDR3 is TGTGCCAGCAGCGTATCCGGGACAGGGCCCGTATTCTATGGCTACACCTTC.

The chain links TRBV6-6 to TRBJ1-2; TRBD1 aligns across 10 bases. CDR3 length: 14 residues. Germline-derived CDR1 and CDR2 are MNHNY and SVGAGI (reference sequence). The V and J ends lost 4 bases and 6 bases, in that order; junction bases with no gene match: 5. As DNA, the CDR3 is TGTGCCAGCAGTTTTAGGGACAGGGGAAATGGCTACACCTTC. Translation gives CASSFRDRGNGYTF.

This chain joins TRBV29-1 and TRBJ2-2; 9 nucleotides agree with TRBD2. In germline, CDR1 is SQVTM, CDR2 ANQGSEA. CDR3 length: 14 amino acids. Losses at the gene ends were 4 bases for V and 5 bases for J; bases not matched to a gene: 5. The CDR3 nucleotides are TGCAGCGTTGCCCCGGGACTAGCTACCGGGGAGCTGTTTTTT. It is translated as CSVAPGLATGELFF.

The chain has TRBV6-1 and TRBJ1-6, with 8 bases fitting TRBD1. From germline, CDR1 is MNHNS and CDR2 SASEGT. The CDR3 has 15 residues. The V gene end was trimmed by 1 base and the J gene end by 9 bases; junction bases not matched to a gene: 5. For the CDR3, the DNA is TGTGCCAGCAGTGAAGGACCAGGGGGCGGTTCACCCCTCCACTTT. Translated, it gives CASSEGPGGGSPLHF.

The rearrangement links TRBV9 to TRBJ2-3; 8 nucleotides match TRBD2. Germline CDR1 and CDR2: SGDLS and YYNGEE. Trimming removed 4 bases from V and 6 bases from J; junction bases left unmatched: 13. This CDR3 has 16 residues. DNA for the CDR3: TGTGCCAGCAGCACCACTAGCGGTGGGGGTAGGGATACGCAGTATTTT. Translated: CASSTTSGGGRDTQYF.

The chain uses TRBV6-1 and TRBJ2-5; 8 bases agree with TRBD1. The CDR3 consists of 15 residues. Germline-derived CDR1 and CDR2 are MNHNS and SASEGT. Trimming at V came to 6 bases and at J to 1 base, leaving 7 bases not matched to a gene. CDR3 bases: TGTGCCAGCAGCAGGGGGCAGGGGGGCCAAGAGACCCAGTACTTC. This sequence encodes CASSRGQGGQETQYF.